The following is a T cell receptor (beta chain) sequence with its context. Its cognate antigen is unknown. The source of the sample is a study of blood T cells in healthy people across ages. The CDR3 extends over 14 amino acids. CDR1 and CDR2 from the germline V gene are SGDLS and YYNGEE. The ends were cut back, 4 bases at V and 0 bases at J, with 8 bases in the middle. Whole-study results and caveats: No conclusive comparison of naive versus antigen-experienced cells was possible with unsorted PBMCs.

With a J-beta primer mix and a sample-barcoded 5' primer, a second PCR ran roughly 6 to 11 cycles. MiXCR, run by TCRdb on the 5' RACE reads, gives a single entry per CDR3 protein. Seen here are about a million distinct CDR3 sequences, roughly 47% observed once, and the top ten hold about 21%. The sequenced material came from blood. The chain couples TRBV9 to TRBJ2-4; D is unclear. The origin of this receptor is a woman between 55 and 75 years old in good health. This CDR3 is CASSPDVAKNIQYF. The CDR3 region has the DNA TGTGCCAGCAGCCCGGACGTAGCCAAAAACATTCAGTACTTC. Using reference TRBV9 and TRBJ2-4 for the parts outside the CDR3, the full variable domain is DSGVTQTPKHLITATGQRVTLRCSPRSGDLSVYWYQQSLDQGLQFLIQYYNGEERAKGNILERFSAQQFPDLHSELNLSSLELGDSALYFCASSPDVAKNIQYFGAGTRLSVL.